This T cell receptor (beta chain) was sequenced during a study of blood T cell repertoires in COVID-19. For the study at large: Acute and convalescent COVID-19 samples came from the United States, Italy and Spain. T cells, B-cell-depleted T cells, or PBMCs supplied cDNA or gDNA.

Trimming removed 8 bases at V and 4 bases at J, with 20 bases between. The CDR3 spans 15 residues. Germline V CDR1 and CDR2: SNHLY, FYNNEI. Clones were sequenced by immunoSEQ multiplex PCR, and TCRdb holds only the in-frame ones, with some missing. This table has over 100,000 clones, roughly four fifths appearing once. The receptor comes from a woman in her 70s with acute or convalescent COVID-19. Sequences were obtained from peripheral blood. The chain carries TRBV2 and TRBJ1-1, with D hard to call. The CDR3 loop reads CASALDRARGTEAFF. CDR3 bases: TGTGCCAGCGCCTTGGATCGGGCCCGGGGCACTGAAGCTTTCTTT.